The 26 T cell receptor beta chains below were found in one sample sequenced in a study of a mutant IDH1 vaccine in newly diagnosed glioma. Time point here: week 23, last vaccination. Topical imiquimod accompanied each vaccine dose, which consisted of 300 ug of mutant IDH1 20-mer peptide. Sequenced by immunoSEQ multiplex PCR; TCRdb stores in-frame clones only, minus some. The sample consists of approximately 41,000 clones, 81% of them appearing once. Their cognate antigens are unknown. Sample: PBMCs, taken from a glioma patient whose treatment included an IDH1 peptide vaccine. These receptors were obtained from a man aged 40-50 years with glioma.

V is TRBV5-4 and J is TRBJ2-5; D unclear. The CDR3 is 13 amino acids. The germline V and J ends were trimmed by 1 base and 4 bases, with 8 bases remaining between them. Germline CDR1 is SGHNT and CDR2 is YYREEE (reference sequence). The CDR3 protein is CASSLPPGETQYF. The CDR3 DNA reads TGTGCCAGCAGCTTGCCCCCCGGAGAGACCCAGTACTTC.

This clone has a handful of counts. The chain joins TRBV5-4 to TRBJ1-1; 7 nucleotides match TRBD1. Germline V gene sequence: CDR1 SGHNT, CDR2 YYREEE (reference sequence). The CDR3 contains 13 residues. After removal of 0 bases from V and 6 bases from J, the junction contained 2 bases not matched to a gene. This CDR3 reads CASSLDRGSEAFF. The CDR3, as DNA: TGTGCCAGCAGCTTGGACAGGGGCTCTGAAGCTTTCTTT.

The chain is built from TRBV30 and TRBJ2-7; D remains unclear. The CDR3 consists of 14 residues. The germline gives CDR1 GTSNPN, CDR2 SVGIG (reference sequence). Deletions cut 0 bases from V and 2 bases from J, with 11 bases between. CDR3 bases: TGTGCCTGGAGTGTAGGGCTTACCACCTACGAGCAGTACTTC. Translation gives CAWSVGLTTYEQYF.

J is TRBJ1-4 and V is TRBV19, with TRBD1 matching over 9 bases. This CDR3 is 15 amino acids long. V shed 8 bases and J 3 bases; nucleotides not matched to a gene: 7. CDR1 is LNHDA, CDR2 SQIVND, per germline (reference sequence). This CDR3 reads CASQDRGRANEKLFF. In nucleotides, the CDR3 is TGTGCCAGTCAGGACAGGGGCAGAGCTAATGAAAAACTGTTTTTT.

This clone was recorded only once. CDR3 bases: TGTGCCAGCAGCTTGGATTGGGGCGAAGTCAATGAGCAGTTCTTC. Translated: CASSLDWGEVNEQFF. The V call is TRBV5-6, the J call TRBJ2-1, with D possibly matching TRBD1 (5 bases). The germline V gene encodes CDR1 SGHDT and CDR2 YYEEEE. This CDR3 has 15 amino acids. V lost 0 bases and J 6 bases, leaving 13 bases between the germline ends.

The chain is built from TRBV5-1 and TRBJ1-2, with D tentatively TRBD1 (5 bases). CDR3 length: 15 residues. V lost 4 bases and J 4 bases, leaving 17 bases between the germline ends. From germline, CDR1 is SGHRS and CDR2 YFSETQ. CDR3 residues: CASSLARGAVYGYTF. CDR3 nucleotide sequence: TGCGCCAGCAGCCTGGCTAGGGGCGCGGTCTATGGCTACACCTTC.

This clone appeared once. V usage is TRBV5-1 and J usage is TRBJ2-1, with D unresolved. CDR1 and CDR2 (germline): SGHRS, YFSETQ. This CDR3 spans 13 amino acids. V lost 4 bases to trimming and J lost 8 bases, with 13 bases between them. The chain's CDR3 is CASSMESLDEQFF. DNA of the CDR3: TGCGCCAGCAGCATGGAATCCTTAGATGAGCAGTTCTTC.

V usage is TRBV5-5 and J usage is TRBJ2-1; 7 nucleotides line up with TRBD2. CDR1 and CDR2 (germline): SGHKS, YYEKEE (reference sequence). The CDR3 covers 15 residues. Unmatched junction bases numbered 10, after V lost 4 bases and J lost 6 bases. Here the CDR3 DNA reads TGTGCCAGCAGCCCCCCGGGGGGACTTTTCAATGAGCAGTTCTTC. It codes for CASSPPGGLFNEQFF.

This clone has just one count. V gene TRBV7-2 combines with J gene TRBJ1-2, with a tentative D call TRBD1 (5 bases). Germline lookup yields CDR1 SGHTA and CDR2 FQGNSA. The CDR3 is 12 residues long. The V end was cut by 5 bases, the J end by 8 bases, with 12 bases between. The CDR3 bases are TGTGCCAGCAGCCCCCACGGGGACGGCTACACCTTC. Translating it yields CASSPHGDGYTF.

The genes are TRBV6-5 and TRBJ1-1, with unresolved D. Trimming left V 5 bases short and J 4 bases short, with 14 bases between. The germline V gene encodes CDR1 MNHEY and CDR2 SVGAGI. CDR3 length: 14 residues. CDR3 sequence reads: CASSTLLWGTEAFF. The CDR3 bases are TGTGCCAGCAGTACCCTTCTTTGGGGCACTGAAGCTTTCTTT.

This chain links TRBV5-1 with TRBJ2-5; 7 bases line up with TRBD1. The J call could be wrong; TRBJ2-7 is a better fit for the DNA end. Germline CDR1 SGHRS, CDR2 YFSETQ. The CDR3 has 14 residues. In DNA, the CDR3 is TGCGCCAGCCATACCGAGACAGGGCTTTACGAGCAGTACTTC. It codes for CASHTETGLYEQYF.

The J gene is TRBJ1-2, the V gene TRBV30; D gene unclear. The germline V gene encodes CDR1 GTSNPN and CDR2 SVGIG (reference sequence). The CDR3 covers 12 residues. The V and J ends lost 4 bases and 2 bases respectively, with 8 bases between them. CDR3 DNA sequence: TGTGCCTGGACTCCGCAGAACTATGGCTACACCTTC. Translated: CAWTPQNYGYTF. Variable domain in full (rest from reference TRBV30 and TRBJ1-2): SQTIHQWPATLVQPVGSPLSLECTVEGTSNPNLYWYRQAAGRGLQLLFYSVGIGQISSEVPQNLSASRPQDRQFILSSKKLLLSDSGFYLCAWTPQNYGYTFGSGTRLTVV.

This clone was observed once. The CDR3 bases are TGTGCCAGCAATGGGCCAGTTAAAGAGACCCAGTACTTC. This codes for CASNGPVKETQYF. The chain has TRBV6-5 and TRBJ2-5; D not certain. Trimming shortened V by 7 bases and J by 3 bases, and 12 bases separated the two germline ends. This CDR3 has 13 residues. Germline loops: CDR1 MNHEY, CDR2 SVGAGI.

This chain joins TRBV6-4 and TRBJ1-2; 8 bases fit TRBD1. Germline V CDR1 and CDR2: MRHNA, SNTAGT. The CDR3 loop spans 14 amino acids. With V trimmed by 4 bases and J by 4 bases, 5 bases remained unmatched. CDR3 protein: CASSAADRGYGYTF. Written as DNA, the CDR3 is TGTGCCAGCAGTGCCGCAGACAGGGGCTATGGCTACACCTTC.

This chain joins TRBV27 and TRBJ2-2; D is possibly TRBD1 (5 bases). This CDR3 is 15 amino acids long. Per the germline V gene, CDR1 is MNHEY and CDR2 is SMNVEV (reference sequence). The V gene lost 2 bases and the J gene lost 0 bases, with 7 bases spanning the gap. This CDR3 reads CASSLVTANTGELFF. CDR3 bases: TGTGCCAGCAGTTTAGTGACAGCGAACACCGGGGAGCTGTTTTTT.

The V call is TRBV10-1, the J call TRBJ2-7, with no clear D. Germline V gives CDR1 WNHNN, CDR2 SYGVQD (reference sequence). The CDR3 contains 15 residues. Trimming left V 3 bases short and J 1 base short, with 13 bases between. CDR3 DNA: TGCGCCAGCAGTGACCCCACGACGGGTTCCTACGAGCAGTACTTC. It translates to CASSDPTTGSYEQYF.

This clone is a singleton in its sample. This chain links TRBV7-2 with TRBJ1-3; 7 nucleotides match TRBD1. The ends lost 1 base at V and 0 bases at J; junction bases unmatched: 3. The CDR3 spans 16 residues. Germline V gene sequence: CDR1 SGHTA, CDR2 FQGNSA. The CDR3 here is CASSLGTGLSGNTIYF. DNA for the CDR3: TGTGCCAGCAGCTTAGGGACAGGCCTCTCTGGAAACACCATATATTTT.

V gene TRBV5-6 combines with J gene TRBJ2-1; the match to TRBD2 covers 16 bases. The CDR3 is 18 amino acids. The germline V gene encodes CDR1 SGHDT and CDR2 YYEEEE. The ends lost 3 bases at V and 7 bases at J; junction bases unmatched: 10. CDR3 amino acids: CASSSGTSGRARGNEQFF. The CDR3, as DNA: TGTGCCAGCAGCTCGGGGACTAGCGGGAGGGCCAGGGGTAATGAGCAGTTCTTC.

The CDR3 protein is CASSLVGQGGEKLFF. Here the CDR3 DNA reads TGTGCCAGCAGCTTAGTCGGCCAGGGAGGTGAAAAACTGTTTTTT. V usage is TRBV7-9 and J usage is TRBJ1-4; a possible D gene is TRBD1 (5 bases). The CDR3 runs to 15 residues. Germline CDR1 is SEHNR and CDR2 is FQNEAQ (reference sequence). Trimming removed 1 base from V and 7 bases from J, with 13 bases in between.

V is TRBV10-2 and J is TRBJ2-3, with D tentatively TRBD2 (7 bases). V shed 7 bases and J shed 3 bases, with 23 bases lying between them. The germline V gene has CDR1 WSHSY and CDR2 SAAADI. CDR3 length equals 17 residues. The CDR3 DNA follows: TGCGCCAGCATGGGGGATTTGGGGGGGCTAGGGACAGATACGCAGTATTTT. Translating it yields CASMGDLGGLGTDTQYF.

The rearrangement links TRBV4-3 to TRBJ2-7, with 9 positions matching TRBD2. V dropped 1 base and J dropped 7; count of bases not matched to a gene: 8. The germline V gene encodes CDR1 LGHNA and CDR2 YSLEER. CDR3 size: 15 residues. CDR3 sequence reads: CASSQGIGTSREQYF. CDR3 coding DNA: TGCGCCAGCAGCCAAGGGATCGGGACTAGCAGGGAGCAGTACTTC.

The V gene is TRBV2, the J gene TRBJ1-1; D uncertain. CDR3 length: 14 amino acids. Germline CDR1 is SNHLY and CDR2 is FYNNEI. V was shortened by 7 bases and J by 2 bases, with 14 bases between the two germline ends. CDR3 nucleotide sequence: TGTGCCAGCAAGGTCACACCCCTAAACACTGAAGCTTTCTTT. Its protein is CASKVTPLNTEAFF. The full variable domain, with the rest looked up from reference TRBV2 and TRBJ1-1, is EPEVTQTPSHQVTQMGQEVILRCVPISNHLYFYWYRQILGQKVEFLVSFYNNEISEKSEIFDDQFSVERPDGSNFTLKIRSTKLEDSAMYFCASKVTPLNTEAFFGQGTRLTVV.

The rearrangement uses TRBV4-3 and TRBJ2-1, with TRBD2 matching over 15 bases. The CDR3 has 17 residues. Germline loops: CDR1 LGHNA, CDR2 YSLEER. The ends lost 1 base at V and 8 bases at J; junction bases unmatched: 6. CDR3 region: CASSQVPGTSGRYEQFF. In DNA, the CDR3 is TGCGCCAGCAGCCAAGTTCCCGGGACTAGCGGGAGGTATGAGCAGTTCTTC.

V gene TRBV4-2 combines with J gene TRBJ1-6; maybe TRBD1 (6 bases). Trimming pared 0 bases from V and 7 bases from J, leaving 16 bases between. The CDR3 length is 17 residues. CDR1 is LGHNA, CDR2 YNFKEQ, per germline. The CDR3, as DNA: TGTGCCAGCAGCCAAGAGGGGGGCGCCAGGGGAAATTCACCCCTCCACTTT. As protein: CASSQEGGARGNSPLHF.

This clone was detected a few times. The chain joins TRBV19 to TRBJ1-2; 7 bases align to TRBD1. CDR3 length: 14 amino acids. Germline CDR1 LNHDA, CDR2 SQIVND (reference sequence). J lost 0 bases, V lost 6 bases, and 4 bases had no gene match. The CDR3: CASSGTVSNYGYTF. CDR3 sequence (DNA): TGTGCCAGTAGCGGGACAGTATCTAACTATGGCTACACCTTC.

The J gene is TRBJ2-6, the V gene TRBV19; the D is unclear. Germline CDR1 LNHDA, CDR2 SQIVND (reference sequence). This CDR3 is 14 amino acids long. Trimming took off 2 bases at V and 4 bases at J, with 6 bases between the two ends. DNA for the CDR3: TGTGCCAGTAGTATAAGTAGAGGGGCCAACGTCCTGACTTTC. Translation gives CASSISRGANVLTF.